The entry below describes one T cell receptor (beta chain). Its antigen is unidentified. The junction departs from germline at one end; a sequencing error may be responsible. Germline values: CDR1 SSHAT, CDR2 FNYEAQ (reference sequence). This CDR3 is 14 amino acids long. The data are from a study of cytomegalovirus exposure and HLA in healthy donors. The PCR was carried out with 60 Vbeta primers and 13 Jbeta primers. The data were produced by immunoSEQ multiplex PCR, yet TCRdb's version contains in-frame clones alone and is incomplete. In the table there are around 98,000 clones, approximately 75% of which are singletons. The study, taken as a whole, reports: Cytomegalovirus-associated status was assigned to 150 to 200 TCR beta chains. Presence/absence results assume similar sequencing depth per donor, which may not hold. In a later analysis, parvovirus B19, influenza, CMV and Epstein-Barr virus appeared linked to several top co-occurrence clusters.

Sample: PBMCs. The chain couples TRBV7-7 to TRBJ1-3; 7 bases are shared with TRBD1. The sequence derives from a woman aged 40 to 50 in good health and CMV-seronegative. CDR3 nucleotides: TGTGCTAGCAGCCCCGGGACAGATGTAAACACCATATATTTT. This codes for CASSPGTDVNTIYF. Looking up the rest from reference TRBV7-7 and TRBJ1-3 gives the full variable domain: GAGVSQSPRYKVTKRGQDVTLRCDPISSHATLYWYQQALGQGPEFLTYFNYEAQPDKSGLPSDRFSAERPEGSISTLTIQRTEQRDSAMYRCASSPGTDVNTIYFGEGSWLTVV.